The sequence of this T cell receptor beta chain was determined in a study of memory CD4+ T cells and cytomegalovirus serostatus. Study-level information: Donors were healthy Belgian adults, 8 to 10 CMV seropositive and 20 to 25 seronegative. Whole-study findings and limits: The CMV-associated TCR signature appears largely within the CD4+ memory repertoire.

Single viable CD3+CD4+CD8-CD45RO+ cells were sorted as the memory CD4+ T cells. Positive selection with CD4 microbeads enriched total CD4+ T cells. CDR3 length: 13 amino acids. Germline CDR1 is SGHNT and CDR2 is YENEEA. Trimming took off 5 bases at V and 1 base at J, with 8 bases between the two ends. The table came from immunoSEQ multiplex PCR; TCRdb's copy has only in-frame clones and leaves some out. This table has fewer than 35,000 clones, about 80% appearing once. About this clone itself: Its antigen is unidentified.

This receptor was identified in an adult in good health and CMV-seronegative. The chain couples TRBV11-3 to TRBJ2-5; unclear D gene. Material for sequencing was memory CD4+ T cells from blood. The DNA of the CDR3 is TGTGCCAGCAGCCTTAGCCGCCAAGAGACCCAGTACTTC. Translating gives CASSLSRQETQYF.